Here is one T cell receptor beta chain with its context. This clonotype was seen a handful of times. This receptor's antigen is unknown. It has no much larger one-base neighbor in the sample; base qualities were not kept. The data belong to a study of molecular identifiers for immune sequencing clone quantification (dated by TCRdb to the late 2010s). Turning to the overall study: For a replicate experiment, RNA from roughly 20,000 or 100,000 naive CD8 T cells was divided into five aliquots, and four of the five aliquots were sequenced. This methods study used CD8 T cells to benchmark TCR RNA copy counting and molecular-identifier clustering-based TCR repertoire sequencing (MIDCIRS).

The library was produced with PCR. The instrument given in TCRdb is NextSeq 500. Bulk TCR libraries were generated as previously described, with the TCR primers listed in Table S5 used. Total RNA was purified with the Qiagen AllPrep DNA/RNA kit. Reads from multiple sequencing runs of the same library were pooled before analysis. As for the original processing: Only reads with exact TCR constant sequence were kept, trimmed to 150 nt, and grouped by their 12-nt molecular barcodes. Within each barcode group, reads were sub-clustered at a 15% Levenshtein threshold, and quality-weighted consensus sequences were built per RNA molecule. Non-functional sequences were removed, as were lower-count sequences one edit away from another. Based on a fit of two negative binomial distributions, barcode sub-clusters having less than 20% of the maximum read count were discarded. The public sequencing data were trimmed at Q25 with fastp and processed into clonotypes with MiXCR by TCRdb, which kept only in-frame beta chains. Rows with a matching CDR3 protein are joined into one entry that keeps the most common DNA and genes. The V and J calls come from TCRdb's annotation, not from the publication. This sample lists hundreds of thousands of distinct CDR3 sequences; about 25% were detected once. In total, the top ten clones hold about 0.73% of the sample.

Libraries of naive CD8 T cells were built from anywhere between about 19,000 and 1,000,000 sorted cells, with 10%, 30% or 50% of the purified RNA used. Naive CD8 T cells were FACS-sorted as CD8+CD4-CCR7+CD45RA+ on a BD FACSAria II into RLT Plus buffer. Detection sensitivity was tested by spiking Jurkat RNA equal to some 11 TCR copies' worth into samples containing roughly 19,000-1,000,000 naive CD8 T cells. CD8 T cells were enriched using RosetteSep CD8+ T Cell Enrichment Cocktail and Ficoll-Paque, and the enriched cells then underwent ACK red cell lysis. V and J lose 0 bases and 2 bases, and a span of 14 bases separates them. The CDR1 and CDR2 encoded by the germline V gene are MNHEY and SVGEGT. Including the terminal cysteine and phenylalanine, the CDR3 comprises 17 residues. The kept DNA is CDR3 alone, 51 bases in frame from the first base. What the authors observed across the whole study: When barcode sub-clustering was not used, chimeric consensus sequences inflated TCR diversity, with chimeras reaching as high as 47%. Even against a background of some 1 million naive CD8 T cells, spiked-in Jurkat TCR RNA amounting to a single cell's worth was reported to be detectable. Highly expanded clone sizes could be underestimated if identical TCR molecules share a barcode. Naive libraries contained spiked-in Jurkat TCR RNA (roughly ten copies' worth), which is not part of the donor repertoire. Clones above 20 RNA copies held over 97% of molecules in CMV-specific effector cells but under 1% in naive cells. Modeling estimated 2.5 to 3.5 recovered TCR RNA copies per cell, compared with roughly 10 by digital PCR, which implies about 32% capture efficiency.

The sequenced sample consisted of naive CD8+ T cells from blood, with Jurkat cell RNA spiked in. The cell subset or site label for this specimen denotes: FACS-sorted CD8+CD4-CCR7+CD45RA+ naive T cells. This receptor was obtained from a human donor in good health. Some libraries in this study had Jurkat cell RNA spiked in. In this chain, TRBV6-2 or TRBV6-3 is recombined with TRBJ1-5, with an unclear D gene assignment. The DNA sequence follows: TGTGCCAGCAGTTACTCGACTACCTCCCCCGGCAATCAGCCCCAGCATTTT. The translation is CASSYSTTSPGNQPQHF.